This record covers a single TCR beta chain. Its antigen remains unidentified. Trimming stripped 5 bases from V and 4 bases from J, with 12 bases between. This CDR3 region has 14 residues. Per the germline V gene, CDR1 is LNHDA and CDR2 is SQIVND (reference sequence). The record originates from a study of shared clonotypes between healthy human individuals. Memory CD4+ cells were the fraction left after CD45RA+ naive selection. Sequencing was performed with immunoSEQ multiplex PCR; in TCRdb, only in-frame clones are kept and a portion is missing. The repertoire holds about 2 million clones, with roughly 95% as singletons. Study results and caveats: Memory subsets had estimated richness that was generally smaller than that of naive subsets. Unshared clonotypes carried lower generation probabilities than those common to all four donors. Having only a few donors restricted how much genetic and exposure-history diversity was captured.

The V call is TRBV19, the J call TRBJ1-3; D not certain. Specimen: naive CD4+ T cells sorted from blood. Documented subset: CD45RA+ positively selected. The receptor's source is a young man in good health. The CDR3 region has the DNA TGTGCCAGTAGTCCCCGCGCCCCAGGAAACACCATATATTTT. The encoded protein is CASSPRAPGNTIYF.